This T cell receptor beta chain was observed in a study of T cell repertoires in cytomegalovirus infection (dated by TCRdb to the late 2010s). Background on the whole study: Donor HLA type was relevant to the analysis, because carriage of CMV infection together with the matching HLA type was indicated by public TCR beta signatures. Results the study describes overall, beyond this receptor: The ex vivo response was dominated by HLA-C-restricted CMV-specific TCR beta clonotypes, which also provided the single most frequent clonotype in two of eight donors. In both this cohort and an independent cohort of some 350 donors, the cumulative frequency of public TCR beta family members distinguished carriers of CMV infection plus the relevant HLA type.

V loses 6 bases, J loses 4 bases, and the germline ends lie 9 bases apart. From the germline V gene (reference sequence), CDR1 is DFQATT and CDR2 is SNEGSKA. Reading from cysteine to phenylalanine, the CDR3 counts 11 amino acids. The only DNA kept is the CDR3, 33 bases in frame from the first base. As to this clonotype: Its antigen is unknown. Base qualities were left out, and no much larger clone turns up one base away.

Sequenced using an Illumina HiSeq 1500. TCRdb reran the public reads through fastp at Q25 and MiXCR, keeping productive beta chains. Under each unique CDR3 protein, matching rows form one entry showing the most common genes and DNA. Recorded for this sample are about 460,000 distinct CDR3 sequences; approximately 10% of them occurred a single time. The ten largest account for roughly 10% of the sample. This TCR was sampled from a human donor in good health (CMV status not recorded). Some clones in this sample may be carry-over from other donors' samples. This sequence uses TRBV20-1 and TRBJ1-1; the D gene is not confidently resolved. Source material: PBMCs. This receptor has the CDR3 CSASKATEAFF. At the DNA level, the sequence is TGCAGTGCCTCTAAGGCCACTGAAGCTTTCTTT.